These 19 T cell receptor beta chains came from one sample sequenced in a study of technical replicates of blood from a few donors. Produced via immunoSEQ multiplex PCR; TCRdb's table is partial and in-frame only. In the table there are around 56,000 clones, about 96% of which are singletons. The sample taken for sequencing was PBMCs. The receptors were sampled from a human donor in good health. Some clones in this sample may be carry-over from other donors' samples.

The chain links TRBV14 to TRBJ2-3, with 10 bases identical to TRBD1. V gave up 3 bases and J gave up 9 bases; unmatched junction bases: 15. The CDR3 has 17 amino acids. Germline loops: CDR1 SGHDN, CDR2 FVKESK. CDR3 protein: CASSHEIRDRGRGTQYF. CDR3 coding DNA: TGTGCCAGCAGCCATGAAATCCGGGACAGGGGCAGAGGCACGCAGTATTTT.

V usage is TRBV7-9 and J usage is TRBJ2-7; 7 bases map to TRBD2. The CDR3 runs 11 residues. Trimming at V came to 8 bases and at J to 4 bases, leaving 2 bases not matched to a gene. Germline V gives CDR1 SEHNR, CDR2 FQNEAQ (reference sequence). The CDR3 bases are TGTGCCAGCGGGAGGGATTACGAGCAGTACTTC. Residues: CASGRDYEQYF.

The rearrangement links TRBV4-1 to TRBJ2-3; D may be TRBD1 (5 bases). Deletions cut 3 bases from V and 3 bases from J, with 10 bases between. Germline V gene data show CDR1 as MGHRA and CDR2 as YSYEKL. The CDR3 has 14 residues. CDR3 region: CASSQGPGTDTQYF. The CDR3 DNA follows: TGCGCCAGCAGCCAGGGGCCCGGTACAGATACGCAGTATTTT.

This chain joins TRBV2 and TRBJ1-2, with D perhaps matching TRBD1 (6 bases). Looked up from germline, CDR1 is SNHLY and CDR2 is FYNNEI. The ends were cut back, 4 bases at V and 3 bases at J, with 15 bases in the middle. CDR3 length: 15 residues. CDR3 sequence reads: CASSVLSRTDYGYTF. CDR3 nucleotide sequence: TGTGCCAGCAGTGTACTATCTCGGACAGACTATGGCTACACCTTC.

This chain links TRBV29-1 with TRBJ2-3, with D maybe TRBD2 (5 bases). The CDR3 contains 17 residues. The germline CDR1 and CDR2 sequences are SQVTM and ANQGSEA. V lost 4 bases and J 6 bases, leaving 26 bases between the germline ends. This chain's CDR3 is CSVVREVLALGEDTQYF. CDR3 sequence (DNA): TGCAGCGTTGTGAGAGAGGTCCTAGCTCTAGGTGAGGATACGCAGTATTTT.

The rearrangement links TRBV6-6 to TRBJ2-7; 7 bases map to TRBD2. The V segment lost 3 bases and the J segment 5 bases; nucleotides outside the gene matches: 7. Germline CDR1 reads MNHNY; CDR2 reads SVGAGI (reference sequence). The CDR3 covers 14 residues. In nucleotides, the CDR3 is TGTGCCAGCAGTTATTGGGAGGGAACCCACGAGCAGTACTTC. This gives the protein CASSYWEGTHEQYF.

The chain uses TRBV19 and TRBJ1-1; maybe TRBD1 (5 bases). Trimming stripped 5 bases from V and 1 base from J, with 8 bases between. The germline gives CDR1 LNHDA, CDR2 SQIVND (reference sequence). The CDR3 is 13 amino acids. Here the CDR3 DNA reads TGTGCCAGTAGTGCTAGGGGGAACACTGAAGCTTTCTTT. Residues: CASSARGNTEAFF.

J is TRBJ2-3 and V is TRBV4-3, with TRBD1 as a possible D gene (5 bases). The CDR3 contains 14 residues. Trimming shortened V by 0 bases and J by 10 bases, and 14 bases separated the two germline ends. Germline CDR1 is LGHNA and CDR2 is YSLEER. The CDR3, as DNA: TGCGCCAGCAGCCAAGACCAGGGTTCAAGCGCGCAGTATTTT. As protein: CASSQDQGSSAQYF.

This chain connects TRBV7-8 to TRBJ2-6; D call uncertain. V lost 6 bases to trimming and J lost 5 bases, with 8 bases between them. The CDR3 runs to 13 residues. CDR1 and CDR2 from the germline V gene are SGHVS and FQNEAQ. CDR3 nucleotides: TGTGCCAGCAGACCGAACAGGGCCAACGTCCTGACTTTC. Its translation: CASRPNRANVLTF. The variable domain in full, with the rest retrieved from reference TRBV7-8 and TRBJ2-6, is GAGVSQSPRYKVAKRGQDVALRCDPISGHVSLFWYQQALGQGPEFLTYFQNEAQLDKSGLPSDRFFAERPEGSVSTLKIQRTQQEDSAVYLCASRPNRANVLTFGAGSRLTVL.

This sequence joins TRBV25-1 and TRBJ2-3; TRBD2 aligns across 9 bases. With V trimmed by 5 bases and J by 5 bases, 14 bases remained unmatched. This CDR3 has 17 amino acids. The germline CDR1 and CDR2 sequences are MGHDK and SYGVNS. This chain's CDR3 is CASSMGYGRGGGDTQYF. In DNA, the CDR3 is TGTGCCAGCAGTATGGGGTATGGGCGGGGGGGTGGAGATACGCAGTATTTT.

This CDR3 reads CASSGQGRNQPQHF. The CDR3 nucleotides are TGTGCCAGCAGTGGACAGGGACGCAATCAGCCCCAGCATTTT. This sequence joins TRBV6-1 and TRBJ1-5; TRBD1 matches at 7 bases. V dropped 4 bases and J dropped 2; count of bases not matched to a gene: 2. The CDR3 sequence is 14 residues long. CDR1 and CDR2 from the germline V gene are MNHNS and SASEGT.

The gene calls are TRBV7-2 and TRBJ2-7, with TRBD2 matching over 12 bases. The CDR3 consists of 16 residues. V gave up 0 bases and J gave up 5 bases; unmatched junction bases: 5. CDR1 and CDR2 (germline): SGHTA, FQGNSA. CDR3: CASSLARLAGAHEQYF. The CDR3 DNA sequence: TGTGCCAGCAGCTTAGCGCGACTAGCGGGAGCCCACGAGCAGTACTTC.

V usage is TRBV7-9 and J usage is TRBJ1-5; D gene unclear. The CDR3 has 14 residues. Germline assignment: CDR1 SEHNR and CDR2 FQNEAQ (reference sequence). V dropped 2 bases and J dropped 3 bases, with 8 bases sitting between them. The DNA for the CDR3 is TGTGCCAGCAGCTTATCAGGTTTCAATCAGCCCCAGCATTTT. Translation gives CASSLSGFNQPQHF.

The gene calls are TRBV25-1 and TRBJ2-5, with D tentatively TRBD1 (6 bases). This CDR3 contains 14 residues. Trimming shortened V by 5 bases and J by 2 bases, and 12 bases separated the two germline ends. CDR1 and CDR2 (germline): MGHDK, SYGVNS. CDR3 bases: TGTGCCAGCAGTCGGCAGGGGAGACAAGAGACCCAGTACTTC. It codes for CASSRQGRQETQYF.

J is TRBJ1-2 and V is TRBV18, with 8 bases aligning to TRBD1. There are 16 residues in the CDR3. Trimming took 3 bases from V and 3 from J; bases not matched to a gene: 9. Germline CDR1 is KGHSH and CDR2 is LQKENI. CDR3 DNA sequence: TGTGCCAGCTCACCGGACAGGGCGGGCGAGGACTATGGCTACACCTTC. Its protein product is CASSPDRAGEDYGYTF.

This chain connects TRBV5-3 to TRBJ2-5; 10 bases line up with TRBD2. TRBV5-3 is classed as an ORF, of uncertain function. V shed 3 bases and J 0 bases; nucleotides not matched to a gene: 5. This CDR3 has 16 amino acids. CDR3 sequence (DNA): TGTGCCAGAAGCTGCGAGGGACTAGCGAACCAAGAGACCCAGTACTTC. Translating gives CARSCEGLANQETQYF.

This clone was picked up one time. This chain connects TRBV9 to TRBJ2-3, with unresolved D. CDR1 SGDLS and CDR2 YYNGEE come from the germline V gene. The V end was cut by 2 bases, the J end by 4 bases, with 5 bases between. The length of the CDR3 is 12 residues. The CDR3 region has the DNA TGTGCCAGCAGCGTGTTCTCAGATACGCAGTATTTT. Translated: CASSVFSDTQYF.

This clone was detected once. The CDR3 DNA reads TGCGCCAGCAGCCCCCGACAGGGATACTCTGGAAACACCATATATTTT. Translation: CASSPRQGYSGNTIYF. The rearrangement uses TRBV5-1 and TRBJ1-3, with TRBD1 matching 7 bases. The CDR3 is 16 residues long. The ends lost 4 bases at V and 0 bases at J; junction bases unmatched: 7. The V gene's germline CDR1 is SGHRS and CDR2 YFSETQ.

The J gene is TRBJ2-3, the V gene TRBV9; D possibly corresponds to TRBD1 (5 bases). V was trimmed by 0 bases and J by 1 base, leaving 9 bases between them. This CDR3 is built from 15 residues. Germline CDR1 SGDLS, CDR2 YYNGEE. The CDR3: CASSVGVGRTDTQYF. CDR3 nucleotides: TGTGCCAGCAGCGTAGGGGTGGGGCGCACAGATACGCAGTATTTT.